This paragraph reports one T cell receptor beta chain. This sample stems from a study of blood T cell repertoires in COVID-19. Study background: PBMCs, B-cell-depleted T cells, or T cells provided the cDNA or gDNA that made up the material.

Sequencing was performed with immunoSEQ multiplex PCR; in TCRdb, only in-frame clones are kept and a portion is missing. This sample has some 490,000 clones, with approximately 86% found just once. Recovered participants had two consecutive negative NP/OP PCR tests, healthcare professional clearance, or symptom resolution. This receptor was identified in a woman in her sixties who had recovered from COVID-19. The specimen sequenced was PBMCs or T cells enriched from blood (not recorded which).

The CDR3 reads CASSGDRAHGYTF. CDR3 DNA sequence: TGTGCCAGTAGCGGCGACAGAGCACATGGCTACACCTTC. The rearrangement uses TRBV19 and TRBJ1-2; the D gene is possibly TRBD1 (5 bases). The CDR3 sequence is 13 residues long. V dropped 6 bases and J dropped 6 bases, with 14 bases sitting between them. Germline V gene sequence: CDR1 LNHDA, CDR2 SQIVND (reference sequence). Supplemented by reference TRBV19 and TRBJ1-2, the full variable domain reads DGGITQSPKYLFRKEGQNVTLSCEQNLNHDAMYWYRQDPGQGLRLIYYSQIVNDFQKGDIAEGYSVSREKKESFPLTVTSAQKNPTAFYLCASSGDRAHGYTFGSGTRLTVV.